This is a list of T cell receptor beta chains from one sample in a study of graft-versus-host responses after intestinal transplantation. Clones were read by immunoSEQ multiplex PCR, and TCRdb kept only the in-frame ones, dropping some. Seen here are more than 20,000 clones, 70% to 90% observed once, and the top ten hold roughly 0.99%. This material consisted of PBMCs, taken nearly 470 days after intestinal transplant. Receptors were obtained from a human patient who received an intestinal transplant, so some T cells may come from the graft donor. The CDR3 runs from the conserved cysteine through the conserved F or W. A D gene is named only where the DNA matches it firmly. Size is omitted from some rows. Given values are once, few, many or a class for expanded clones.

v_call	j_call	clone_size	d_call	cdr3_nt	cdr3_aa
TRBV27	TRBJ2-1	few	NA	TGTGCCAGCAGTTATGAGGGGGAAGCCTACAATGAGCAGTTCTTC	CASSYEGEAYNEQFF
TRBV10-1	TRBJ2-3	NA	TRBD2	TGCGCCAGCAGTGAGTCGACTAGCGGCATCACAGATACGCAGTATTTT	CASSESTSGITDTQYF
TRBV18	TRBJ1-5	NA	NA	TGTGCCAGCTCACCCCTGGACACGGTGGAGTTTGCCCAGCATTTT	CASSPLDTVEFAQHF
TRBV20-1	TRBJ1-5	NA	NA	TGCAGTGCTGCCGAGACCCAAATCATGCATTTT	CSAAETQIMHF
TRBV6-5	TRBJ2-7	NA	NA	TGTGCCAGCAGTTCCTCCTATCGACAGCTAGACTACGAGCAGTACTTC	CASSSSYRQLDYEQYF
TRBV19	TRBJ2-1	NA	NA	TGTGCCAGTAGTATAGTAGGAGGAGCTAATGAGCAGTTCTTC	CASSIVGGANEQFF
TRBV2	TRBJ2-5	once	NA	TGTGCCAGCAGTGAAAGGGAGACCCAGTACTTC	CASSERETQYF
TRBV29-1	TRBJ2-1	once	TRBD2	TGCAGCGTTGACCCCAGCGGGGTCGGGCATGAGCAGTTCTTC	CSVDPSGVGHEQFF
TRBV5-1	TRBJ1-1	NA	NA	TGCGCCAGCAGCCTAAACAGGAACACTGAAGCTTTCTTT	CASSLNRNTEAFF
TRBV7-8	TRBJ2-1	NA	NA	TGTGCCAGCAGCTTATGGGCGACACAAAGGTGGAATGAGCAGTTCTTC	CASSLWATQRWNEQFF